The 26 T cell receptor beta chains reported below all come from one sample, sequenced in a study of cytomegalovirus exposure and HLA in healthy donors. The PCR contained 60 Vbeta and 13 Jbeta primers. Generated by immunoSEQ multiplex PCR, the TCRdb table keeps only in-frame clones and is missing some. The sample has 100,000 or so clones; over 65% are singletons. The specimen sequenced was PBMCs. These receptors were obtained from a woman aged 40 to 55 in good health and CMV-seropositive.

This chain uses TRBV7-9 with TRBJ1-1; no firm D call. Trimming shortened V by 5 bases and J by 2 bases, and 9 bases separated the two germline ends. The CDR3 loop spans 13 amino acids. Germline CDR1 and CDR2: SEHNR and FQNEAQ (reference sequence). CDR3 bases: TGTGCCAGCAGCCTAGACCTAAACACTGAAGCTTTCTTT. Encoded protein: CASSLDLNTEAFF.

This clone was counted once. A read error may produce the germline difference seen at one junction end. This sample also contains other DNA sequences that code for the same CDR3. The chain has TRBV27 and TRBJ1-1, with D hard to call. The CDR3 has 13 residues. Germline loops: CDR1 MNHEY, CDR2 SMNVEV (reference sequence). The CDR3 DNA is TGTGCCAGCAGGATAGCGGTGAACACTGAGGCTTTCTTT. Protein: CASRIAVNTEAFF.

The CDR3 loop reads CASSIQGDTEAFF. CDR3 nucleotide sequence: TGTGCCAGCAGTATACAGGGGGACACTGAAGCTTTCTTT. The rearrangement links TRBV6-5 to TRBJ1-1; 8 nucleotides align to TRBD1. Germline V gene sequence: CDR1 MNHEY, CDR2 SVGAGI. CDR3 size: 13 residues. The J segment lost 3 bases and the V segment lost 5 bases, leaving 2 bases of the junction unmatched.

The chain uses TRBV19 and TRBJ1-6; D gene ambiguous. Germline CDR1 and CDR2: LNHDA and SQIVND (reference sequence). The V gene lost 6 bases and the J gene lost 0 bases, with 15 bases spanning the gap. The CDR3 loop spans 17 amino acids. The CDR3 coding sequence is TGTGCCAGTAGGGAAGACGCCTGGAGCTCCTATAATTCACCCCTCCACTTT. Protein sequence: CASREDAWSSYNSPLHF. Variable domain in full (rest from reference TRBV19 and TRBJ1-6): DGGITQSPKYLFRKEGQNVTLSCEQNLNHDAMYWYRQDPGQGLRLIYYSQIVNDFQKGDIAEGYSVSREKKESFPLTVTSAQKNPTAFYLCASREDAWSSYNSPLHFGNGTRLTVT.

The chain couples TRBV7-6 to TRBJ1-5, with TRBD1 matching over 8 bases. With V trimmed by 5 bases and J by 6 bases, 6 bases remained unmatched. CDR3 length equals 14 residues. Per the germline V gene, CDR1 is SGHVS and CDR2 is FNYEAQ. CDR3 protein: CASSPGQGSQPQHF. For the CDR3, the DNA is TGTGCCAGCAGCCCCGGACAGGGAAGTCAGCCCCAGCATTTT.

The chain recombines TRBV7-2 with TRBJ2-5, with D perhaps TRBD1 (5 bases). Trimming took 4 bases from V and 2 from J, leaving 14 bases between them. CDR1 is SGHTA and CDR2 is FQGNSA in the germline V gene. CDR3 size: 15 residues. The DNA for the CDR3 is TGTGCCAGCAGCTCCCCTGGCCAGGGACAAGAGACCCAGTACTTC. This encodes CASSSPGQGQETQYF. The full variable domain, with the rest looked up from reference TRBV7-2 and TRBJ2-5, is GAGVSQSPSNKVTEKGKDVELRCDPISGHTALYWYRQSLGQGLEFLIYFQGNSAPDKSGLPSDRFSAERTGGSVSTLTIQRTQQEDSAVYLCASSSPGQGQETQYFGPGTRLLVL.

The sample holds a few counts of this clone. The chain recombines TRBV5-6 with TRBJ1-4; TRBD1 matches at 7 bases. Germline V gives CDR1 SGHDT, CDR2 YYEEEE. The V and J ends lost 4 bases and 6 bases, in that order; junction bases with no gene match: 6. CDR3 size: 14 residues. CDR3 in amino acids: CASSLTGVHEKLFF. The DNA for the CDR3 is TGTGCCAGCAGCCTCACAGGGGTTCATGAAAAACTGTTTTTT.

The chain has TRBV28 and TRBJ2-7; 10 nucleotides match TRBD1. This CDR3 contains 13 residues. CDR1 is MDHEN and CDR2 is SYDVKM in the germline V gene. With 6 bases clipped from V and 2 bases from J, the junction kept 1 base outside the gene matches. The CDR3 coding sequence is TGTGCCAGCAGAGGGACAGGGGCCTACGAGCAGTACTTC. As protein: CASRGTGAYEQYF.

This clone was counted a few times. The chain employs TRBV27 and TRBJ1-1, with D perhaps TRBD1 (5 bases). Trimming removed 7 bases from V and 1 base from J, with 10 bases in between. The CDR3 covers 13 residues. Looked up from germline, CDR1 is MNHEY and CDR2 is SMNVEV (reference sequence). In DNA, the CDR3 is TGTGCCAGCACAGGGTCGACGAACACTGAAGCTTTCTTT. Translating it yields CASTGSTNTEAFF.

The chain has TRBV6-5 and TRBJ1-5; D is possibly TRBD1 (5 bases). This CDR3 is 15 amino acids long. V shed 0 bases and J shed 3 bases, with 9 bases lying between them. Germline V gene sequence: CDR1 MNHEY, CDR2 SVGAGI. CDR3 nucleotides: TGTGCCAGCAGTTACTCAAGGGGTTCCAATCAGCCCCAGCATTTT. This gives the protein CASSYSRGSNQPQHF.

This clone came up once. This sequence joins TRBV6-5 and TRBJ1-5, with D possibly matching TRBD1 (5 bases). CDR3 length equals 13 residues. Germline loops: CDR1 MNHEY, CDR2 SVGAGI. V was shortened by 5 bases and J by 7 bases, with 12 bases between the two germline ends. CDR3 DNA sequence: TGTGCCAGCAGTGGGGGGGGGACGCAGCCCCAGCATTTT. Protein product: CASSGGGTQPQHF.

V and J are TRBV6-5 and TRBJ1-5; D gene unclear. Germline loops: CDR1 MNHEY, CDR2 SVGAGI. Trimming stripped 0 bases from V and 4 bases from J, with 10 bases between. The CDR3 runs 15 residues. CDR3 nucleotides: TGTGCCAGCAGTTACTCGAGCTCCCCTAATCAGCCCCAGCATTTT. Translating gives CASSYSSSPNQPQHF.

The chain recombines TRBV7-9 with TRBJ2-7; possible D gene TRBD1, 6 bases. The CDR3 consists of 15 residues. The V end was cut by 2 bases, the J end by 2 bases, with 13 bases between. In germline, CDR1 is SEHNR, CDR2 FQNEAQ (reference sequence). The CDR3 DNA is TGTGCCAGCAGCTTACTCCAGGGGCCTACCTACGAGCAGTACTTC. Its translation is CASSLLQGPTYEQYF.

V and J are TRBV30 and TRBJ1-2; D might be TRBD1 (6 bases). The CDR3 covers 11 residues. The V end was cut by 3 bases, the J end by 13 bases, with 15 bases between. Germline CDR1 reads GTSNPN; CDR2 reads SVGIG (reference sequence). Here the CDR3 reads CAWRPTGRVTF. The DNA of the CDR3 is TGTGCCTGGAGACCTACAGGGAGGGTCACCTTC.

The CDR3 is CASSEGTGRENEQFF. The CDR3 DNA reads TGCGCCAGCAGCGAAGGGACAGGGAGAGAAAATGAGCAGTTCTTC. The V gene is TRBV4-1, the J gene TRBJ2-1, with TRBD1 matching 9 bases. Trimming removed 5 bases from V and 7 bases from J; junction bases left unmatched: 9. The CDR3 runs 15 residues. In germline, CDR1 is MGHRA, CDR2 YSYEKL.

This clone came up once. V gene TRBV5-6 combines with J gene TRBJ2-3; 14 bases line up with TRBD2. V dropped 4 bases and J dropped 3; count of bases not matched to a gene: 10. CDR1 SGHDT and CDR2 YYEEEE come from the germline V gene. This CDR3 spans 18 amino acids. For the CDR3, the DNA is TGTGCCAGCAGCCCATTAACGACTAGCGGGAGGGTTACAGATACGCAGTATTTT. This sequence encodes CASSPLTTSGRVTDTQYF. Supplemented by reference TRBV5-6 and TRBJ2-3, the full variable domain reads DAGVTQSPTHLIKTRGQQVTLRCSPKSGHDTVSWYQQALGQGPQFIFQYYEEEERQRGNFPDRFSGHQFPNYSSELNVNALLLGDSALYLCASSPLTTSGRVTDTQYFGPGTRLTVL.

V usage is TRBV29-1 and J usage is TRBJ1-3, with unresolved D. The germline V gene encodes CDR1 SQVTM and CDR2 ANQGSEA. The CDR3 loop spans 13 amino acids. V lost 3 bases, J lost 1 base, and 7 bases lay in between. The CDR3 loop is CSVDSGSGNTIYF. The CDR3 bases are TGCAGCGTTGACTCGGGGTCTGGAAACACCATATATTTT.

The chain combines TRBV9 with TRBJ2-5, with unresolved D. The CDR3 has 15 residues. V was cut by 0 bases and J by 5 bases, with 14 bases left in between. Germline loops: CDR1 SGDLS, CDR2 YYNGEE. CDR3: CASSVGGSMRETQYF. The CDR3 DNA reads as TGTGCCAGCAGCGTAGGAGGCTCAATGAGGGAGACCCAGTACTTC.

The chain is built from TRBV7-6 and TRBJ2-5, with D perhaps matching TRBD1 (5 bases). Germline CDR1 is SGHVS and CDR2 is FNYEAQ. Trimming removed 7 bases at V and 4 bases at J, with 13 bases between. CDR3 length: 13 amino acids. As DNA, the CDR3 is TGTGCCAGCACCCCTGGTGGGGCAGAGACCCAGTACTTC. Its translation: CASTPGGAETQYF.

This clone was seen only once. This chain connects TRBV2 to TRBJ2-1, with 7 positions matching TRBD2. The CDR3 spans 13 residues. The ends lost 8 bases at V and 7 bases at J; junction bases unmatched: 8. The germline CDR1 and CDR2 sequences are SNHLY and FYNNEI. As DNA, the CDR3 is TGTGCCAGCGGCCTAGCGGAGATAAATGAGCAGTTCTTC. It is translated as CASGLAEINEQFF.

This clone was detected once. CDR3: CASSDSAPRGPQHF. In DNA, the CDR3 is TGTGCCAGCAGTGACTCAGCTCCTCGGGGGCCCCAGCATTTT. This chain links TRBV6-4 with TRBJ1-5; D ambiguous. Trimming pared 0 bases from V and 9 bases from J, leaving 12 bases between. The CDR3 is 14 residues long. The germline V gene encodes CDR1 MRHNA and CDR2 SNTAGT.

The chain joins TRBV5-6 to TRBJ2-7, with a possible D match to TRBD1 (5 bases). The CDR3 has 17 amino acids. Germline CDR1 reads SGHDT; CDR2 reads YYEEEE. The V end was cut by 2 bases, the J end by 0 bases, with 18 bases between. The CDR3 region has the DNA TGTGCCAGCAGCTTTAACCCTCCAGGGCTGTTCTCCTACGAGCAGTACTTC. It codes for CASSFNPPGLFSYEQYF.

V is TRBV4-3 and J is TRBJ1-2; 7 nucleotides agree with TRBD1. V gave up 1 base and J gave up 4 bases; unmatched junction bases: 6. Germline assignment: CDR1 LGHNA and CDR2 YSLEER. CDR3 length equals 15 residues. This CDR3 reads CASSQVVTGTYGYTF. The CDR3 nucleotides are TGCGCCAGCAGCCAAGTAGTGACAGGGACCTATGGCTACACCTTC.

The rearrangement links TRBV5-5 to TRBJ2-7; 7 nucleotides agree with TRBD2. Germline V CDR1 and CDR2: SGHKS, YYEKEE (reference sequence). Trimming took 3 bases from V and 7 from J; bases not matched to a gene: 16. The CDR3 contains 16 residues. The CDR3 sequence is CASSSYIRDGEGEQYF. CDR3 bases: TGTGCCAGCAGCTCTTACATCAGGGACGGGGAGGGAGAGCAGTACTTC.

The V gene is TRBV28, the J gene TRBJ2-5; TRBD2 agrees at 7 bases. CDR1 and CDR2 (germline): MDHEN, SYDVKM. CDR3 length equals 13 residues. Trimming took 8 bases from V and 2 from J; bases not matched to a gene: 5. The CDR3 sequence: CASLQGGQETQYF. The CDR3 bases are TGTGCCAGCCTCCAGGGAGGGCAAGAGACCCAGTACTTC.

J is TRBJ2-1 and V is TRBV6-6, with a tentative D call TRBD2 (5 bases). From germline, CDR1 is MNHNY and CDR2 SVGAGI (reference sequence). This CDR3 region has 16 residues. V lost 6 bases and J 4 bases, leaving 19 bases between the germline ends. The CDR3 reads CASRPARAGGYNEQFF. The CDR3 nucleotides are TGTGCCAGCAGGCCAGCTCGGGCGGGCGGGTACAATGAGCAGTTCTTC.